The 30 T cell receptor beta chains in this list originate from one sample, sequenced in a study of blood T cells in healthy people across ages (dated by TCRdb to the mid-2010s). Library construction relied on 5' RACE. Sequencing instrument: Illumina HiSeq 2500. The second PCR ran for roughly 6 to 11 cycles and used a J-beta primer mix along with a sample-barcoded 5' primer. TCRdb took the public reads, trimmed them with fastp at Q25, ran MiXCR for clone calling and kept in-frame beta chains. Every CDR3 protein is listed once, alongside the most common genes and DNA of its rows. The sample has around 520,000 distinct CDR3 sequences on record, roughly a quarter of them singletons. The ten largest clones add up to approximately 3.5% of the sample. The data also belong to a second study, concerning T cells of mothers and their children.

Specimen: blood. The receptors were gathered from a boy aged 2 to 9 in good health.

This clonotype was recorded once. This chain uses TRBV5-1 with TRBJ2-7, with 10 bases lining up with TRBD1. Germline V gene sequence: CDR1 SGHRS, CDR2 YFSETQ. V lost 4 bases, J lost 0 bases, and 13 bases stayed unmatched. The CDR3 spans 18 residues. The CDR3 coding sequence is TGCGCCAGCAGCCTTGAAAGACGGTGGACAGGGGGCTCCTACGAGCAGTACTTC. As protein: CASSLERRWTGGSYEQYF. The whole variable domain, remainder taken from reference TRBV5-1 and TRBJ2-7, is KAGVTQTPRYLIKTRGQQVTLSCSPISGHRSVSWYQQTPGQGLQFLFEYFSETQRNKGNFPGRFSGRQFSNSRSEMNVSTLELGDSALYLCASSLERRWTGGSYEQYFGPGTRLTVT.

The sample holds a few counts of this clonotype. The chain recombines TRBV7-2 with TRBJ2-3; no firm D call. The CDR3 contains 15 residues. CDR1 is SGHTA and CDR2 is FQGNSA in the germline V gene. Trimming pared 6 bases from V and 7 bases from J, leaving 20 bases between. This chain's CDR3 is CASRGGTVGLNTQYF. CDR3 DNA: TGTGCCAGCAGAGGTGGCACCGTCGGTCTAAATACGCAGTATTTT.

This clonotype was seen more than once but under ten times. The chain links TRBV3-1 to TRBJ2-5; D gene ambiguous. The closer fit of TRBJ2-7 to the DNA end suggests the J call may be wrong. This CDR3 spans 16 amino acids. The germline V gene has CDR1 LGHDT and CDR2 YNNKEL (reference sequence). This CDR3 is CASSHKATARSYEQYF. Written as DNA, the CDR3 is TGTGCCAGCAGTCATAAGGCCACCGCTCGCTCCTACGAGCAGTACTTC.

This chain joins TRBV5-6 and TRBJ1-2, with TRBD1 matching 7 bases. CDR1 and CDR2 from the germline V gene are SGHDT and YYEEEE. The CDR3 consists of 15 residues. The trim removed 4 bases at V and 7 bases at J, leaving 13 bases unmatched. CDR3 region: CASSPLVRGPGGYTF. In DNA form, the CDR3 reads TGTGCCAGCAGCCCCCTCGTGAGGGGGCCGGGTGGCTACACCTTC.

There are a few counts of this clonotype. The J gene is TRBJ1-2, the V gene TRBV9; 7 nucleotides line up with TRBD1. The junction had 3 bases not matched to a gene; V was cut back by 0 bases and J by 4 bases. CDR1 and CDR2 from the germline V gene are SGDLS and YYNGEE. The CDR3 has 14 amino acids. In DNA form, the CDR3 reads TGTGCCAGCAGCGTAGTTGCAGGGGGCTATGGCTACACCTTC. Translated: CASSVVAGGYGYTF. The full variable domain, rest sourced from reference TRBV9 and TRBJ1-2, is DSGVTQTPKHLITATGQRVTLRCSPRSGDLSVYWYQQSLDQGLQFLIQYYNGEERAKGNILERFSAQQFPDLHSELNLSSLELGDSALYFCASSVVAGGYGYTFGSGTRLTVV.

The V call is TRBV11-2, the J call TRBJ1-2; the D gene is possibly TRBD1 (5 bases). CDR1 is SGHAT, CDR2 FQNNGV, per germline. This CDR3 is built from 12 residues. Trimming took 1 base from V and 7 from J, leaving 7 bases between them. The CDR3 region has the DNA TGTGCCAGCAGCTTAGGCAGGGCTGGCTACACCTTC. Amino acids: CASSLGRAGYTF.

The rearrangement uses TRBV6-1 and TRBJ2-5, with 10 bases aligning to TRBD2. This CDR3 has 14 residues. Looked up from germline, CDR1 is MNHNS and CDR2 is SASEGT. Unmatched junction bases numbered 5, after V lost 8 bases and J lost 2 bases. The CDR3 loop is CASGGLAEQETQYF. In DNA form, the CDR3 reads TGTGCCAGCGGAGGACTAGCGGAGCAAGAGACCCAGTACTTC.

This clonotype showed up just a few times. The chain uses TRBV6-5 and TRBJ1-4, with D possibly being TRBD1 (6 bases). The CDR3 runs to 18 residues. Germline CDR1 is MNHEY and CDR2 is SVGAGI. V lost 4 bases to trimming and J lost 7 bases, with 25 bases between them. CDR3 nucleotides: TGTGCCAGCAGTTCTGATAGGGGGATGTTAGAAGTATTTGAAAAACTGTTTTTT. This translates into CASSSDRGMLEVFEKLFF.

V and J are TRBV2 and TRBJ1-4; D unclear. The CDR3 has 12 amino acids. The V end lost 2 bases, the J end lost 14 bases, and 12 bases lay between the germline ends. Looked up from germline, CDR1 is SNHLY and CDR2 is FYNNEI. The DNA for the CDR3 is TGTGCCAGCAGTGAACCGCCAGAGCCGCTGTTTTTT. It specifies CASSEPPEPLFF.

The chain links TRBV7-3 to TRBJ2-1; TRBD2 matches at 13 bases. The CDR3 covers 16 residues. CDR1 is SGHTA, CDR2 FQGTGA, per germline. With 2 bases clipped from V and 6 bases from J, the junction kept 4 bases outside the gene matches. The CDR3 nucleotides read TGTGCCAGCAGCTTAGGGGGGACTAGCGGGGTCAATGAGCAGTTCTTC. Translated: CASSLGGTSGVNEQFF.

This chain's CDR3 is CASSLRSSSEKLFF. CDR3 DNA: TGTGCCAGCAGTCTCAGATCCAGTTCTGAAAAACTGTTTTTT. The genes are TRBV2 and TRBJ1-4; D is undetermined. The CDR3 contains 14 residues. V shed 5 bases and J shed 7 bases, with 14 bases lying between them. Germline lookup yields CDR1 SNHLY and CDR2 FYNNEI.

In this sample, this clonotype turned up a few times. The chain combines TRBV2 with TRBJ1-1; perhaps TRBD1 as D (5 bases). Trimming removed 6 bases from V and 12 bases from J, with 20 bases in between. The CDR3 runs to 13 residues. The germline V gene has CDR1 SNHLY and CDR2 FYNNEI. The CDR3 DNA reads TGTGCCAGCAGATCGGGACCGCTGATCGAGACTTTCTTT. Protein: CASRSGPLIETFF.

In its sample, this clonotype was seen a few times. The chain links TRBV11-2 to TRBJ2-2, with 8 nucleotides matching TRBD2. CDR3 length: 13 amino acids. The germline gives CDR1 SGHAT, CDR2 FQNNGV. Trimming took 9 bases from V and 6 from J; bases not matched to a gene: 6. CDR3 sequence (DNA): TGTGCCAGTGGGGGACTAGTATCCGGGGAGCTGTTTTTT. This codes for CASGGLVSGELFF.

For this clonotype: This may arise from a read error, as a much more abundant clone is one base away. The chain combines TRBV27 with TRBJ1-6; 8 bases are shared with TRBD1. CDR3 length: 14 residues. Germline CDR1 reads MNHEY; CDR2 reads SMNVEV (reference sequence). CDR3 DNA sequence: TGTCCCAGCAGTCCTTGGACAGGGAGTATGGCCCTCCACTTT. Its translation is CPSSPWTGSMALHF.

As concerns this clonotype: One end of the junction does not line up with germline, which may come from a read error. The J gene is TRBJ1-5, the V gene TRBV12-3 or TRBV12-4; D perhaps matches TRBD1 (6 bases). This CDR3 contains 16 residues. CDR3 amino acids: CASSFGPQGSRARATF. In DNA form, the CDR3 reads TGTGCCAGCAGTTTTGGGCCGCAGGGGTCGAGAGCGCGGGCCACTTTT.

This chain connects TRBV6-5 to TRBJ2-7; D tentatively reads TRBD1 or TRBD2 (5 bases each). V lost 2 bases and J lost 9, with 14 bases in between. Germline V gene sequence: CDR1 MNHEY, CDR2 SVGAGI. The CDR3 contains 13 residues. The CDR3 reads CASSYGGPRGQYF. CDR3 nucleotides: TGTGCCAGCAGTTACGGGGGACCCCGGGGGCAGTACTTC.

CDR3 nucleotides: TGTGCCAGCAGCGTAGCTTACTCCCGGGGGAGCACAGATACGCAGTATTTT. Translation: CASSVAYSRGSTDTQYF. The chain is built from TRBV9 and TRBJ2-3; TRBD2 might be the D (6 bases). V lost 0 bases and J 0 bases, leaving 14 bases between the germline ends. Germline CDR1 SGDLS, CDR2 YYNGEE. CDR3 length: 17 amino acids.

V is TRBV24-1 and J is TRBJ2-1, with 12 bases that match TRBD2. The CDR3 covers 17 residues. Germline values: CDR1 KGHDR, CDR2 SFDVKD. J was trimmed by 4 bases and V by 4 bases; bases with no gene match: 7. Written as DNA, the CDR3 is TGTGCCACCAGTGAGACAGGGACTAGCGGGCGATACAATGAGCAGTTCTTC. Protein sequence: CATSETGTSGRYNEQFF.

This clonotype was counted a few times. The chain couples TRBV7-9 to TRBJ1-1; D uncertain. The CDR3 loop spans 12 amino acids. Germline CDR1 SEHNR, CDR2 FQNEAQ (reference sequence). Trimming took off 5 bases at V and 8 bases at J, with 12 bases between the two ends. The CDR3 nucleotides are TGTGCCAGCAGCCCCAGCAGGACCGAAGCTTTCTTT. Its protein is CASSPSRTEAFF.

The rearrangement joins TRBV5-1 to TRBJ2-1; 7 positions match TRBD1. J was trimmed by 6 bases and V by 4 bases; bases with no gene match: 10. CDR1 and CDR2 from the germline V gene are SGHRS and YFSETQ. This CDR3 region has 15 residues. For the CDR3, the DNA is TGCGCCAGCAGCAATAGACAGGGTCGCGGCAATGAGCAGTTCTTC. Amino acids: CASSNRQGRGNEQFF. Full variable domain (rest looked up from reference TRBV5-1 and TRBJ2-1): KAGVTQTPRYLIKTRGQQVTLSCSPISGHRSVSWYQQTPGQGLQFLFEYFSETQRNKGNFPGRFSGRQFSNSRSEMNVSTLELGDSALYLCASSNRQGRGNEQFFGPGTRLTVL.

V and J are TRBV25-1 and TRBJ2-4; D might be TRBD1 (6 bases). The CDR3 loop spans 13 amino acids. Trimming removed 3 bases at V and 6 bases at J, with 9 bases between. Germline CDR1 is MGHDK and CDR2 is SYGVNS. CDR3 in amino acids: CASSDLDRNIQYF. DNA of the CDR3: TGTGCCAGCAGTGATTTGGACAGAAACATTCAGTACTTC.

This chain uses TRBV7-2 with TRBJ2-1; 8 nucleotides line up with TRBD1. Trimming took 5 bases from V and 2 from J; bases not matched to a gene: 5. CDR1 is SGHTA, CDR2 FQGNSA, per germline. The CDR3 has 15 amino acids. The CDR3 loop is CASSVDRGTYNEQFF. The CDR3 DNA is TGTGCCAGCAGCGTCGACAGGGGCACCTACAATGAGCAGTTCTTC.

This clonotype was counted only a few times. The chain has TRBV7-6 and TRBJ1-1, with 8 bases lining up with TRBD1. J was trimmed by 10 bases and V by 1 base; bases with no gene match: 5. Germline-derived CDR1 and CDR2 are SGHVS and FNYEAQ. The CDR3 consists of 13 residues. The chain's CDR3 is CASSLDLQGGAFF. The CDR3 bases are TGTGCCAGCAGCTTAGATTTACAGGGGGGAGCTTTCTTT.

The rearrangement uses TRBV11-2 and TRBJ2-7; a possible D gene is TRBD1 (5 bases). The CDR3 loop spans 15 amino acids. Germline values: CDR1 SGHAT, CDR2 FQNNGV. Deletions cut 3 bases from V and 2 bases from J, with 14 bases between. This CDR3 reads CASSFAPGRAYEQYF. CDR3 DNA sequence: TGTGCCAGCAGCTTCGCCCCAGGGCGAGCCTACGAGCAGTACTTC.

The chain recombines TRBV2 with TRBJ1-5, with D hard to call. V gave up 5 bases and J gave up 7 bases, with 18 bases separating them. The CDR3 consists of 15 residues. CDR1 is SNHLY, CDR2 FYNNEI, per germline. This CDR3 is CASSPGRVNPQPQHF. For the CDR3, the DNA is TGTGCCAGCAGTCCTGGGAGGGTAAATCCGCAGCCCCAGCATTTT. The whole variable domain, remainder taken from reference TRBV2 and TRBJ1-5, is EPEVTQTPSHQVTQMGQEVILRCVPISNHLYFYWYRQILGQKVEFLVSFYNNEISEKSEIFDDQFSVERPDGSNFTLKIRSTKLEDSAMYFCASSPGRVNPQPQHFGDGTRLSIL.

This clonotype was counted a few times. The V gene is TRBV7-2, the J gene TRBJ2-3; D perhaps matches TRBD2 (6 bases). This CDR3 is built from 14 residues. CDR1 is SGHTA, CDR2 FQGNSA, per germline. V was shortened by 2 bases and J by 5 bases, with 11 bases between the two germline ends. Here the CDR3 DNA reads TGTGCCAGCAGCTTAATGCGGGAAGGAGATACGCAGTATTTT. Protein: CASSLMREGDTQYF. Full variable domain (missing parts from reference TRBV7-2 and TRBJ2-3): GAGVSQSPSNKVTEKGKDVELRCDPISGHTALYWYRQSLGQGLEFLIYFQGNSAPDKSGLPSDRFSAERTGGSVSTLTIQRTQQEDSAVYLCASSLMREGDTQYFGPGTRLTVL.

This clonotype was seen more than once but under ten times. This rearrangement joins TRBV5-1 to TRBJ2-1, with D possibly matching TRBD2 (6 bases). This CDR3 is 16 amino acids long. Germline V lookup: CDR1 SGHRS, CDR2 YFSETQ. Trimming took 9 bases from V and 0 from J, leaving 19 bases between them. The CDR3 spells CATKRREGLSYNEQFF. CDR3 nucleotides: TGCGCCACCAAACGGCGGGAAGGTCTCTCCTACAATGAGCAGTTCTTC. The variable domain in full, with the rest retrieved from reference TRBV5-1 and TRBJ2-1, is KAGVTQTPRYLIKTRGQQVTLSCSPISGHRSVSWYQQTPGQGLQFLFEYFSETQRNKGNFPGRFSGRQFSNSRSEMNVSTLELGDSALYLCATKRREGLSYNEQFFGPGTRLTVL.

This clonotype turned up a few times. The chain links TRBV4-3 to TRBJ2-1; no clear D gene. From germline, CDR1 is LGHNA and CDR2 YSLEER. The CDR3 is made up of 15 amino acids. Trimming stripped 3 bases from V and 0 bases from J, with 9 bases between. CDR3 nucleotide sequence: TGCGCCAGCAGCCAGCGCACGAGCTCCTACAATGAGCAGTTCTTC. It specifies CASSQRTSSYNEQFF.

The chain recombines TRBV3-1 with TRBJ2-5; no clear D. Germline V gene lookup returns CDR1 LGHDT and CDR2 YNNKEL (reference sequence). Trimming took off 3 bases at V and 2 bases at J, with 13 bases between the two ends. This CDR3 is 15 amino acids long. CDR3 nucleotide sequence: TGTGCCAGCAGCCACAAGGCCGGGCTACAAGAGACCCAGTACTTC. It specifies CASSHKAGLQETQYF.

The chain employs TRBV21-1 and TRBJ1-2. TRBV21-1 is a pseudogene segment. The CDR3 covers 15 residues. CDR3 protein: CASSNPDEAPPGYTF. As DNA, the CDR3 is TGTGCCAGCAGCAACCCCGACGAGGCCCCGCCGGGCTACACCTTC.